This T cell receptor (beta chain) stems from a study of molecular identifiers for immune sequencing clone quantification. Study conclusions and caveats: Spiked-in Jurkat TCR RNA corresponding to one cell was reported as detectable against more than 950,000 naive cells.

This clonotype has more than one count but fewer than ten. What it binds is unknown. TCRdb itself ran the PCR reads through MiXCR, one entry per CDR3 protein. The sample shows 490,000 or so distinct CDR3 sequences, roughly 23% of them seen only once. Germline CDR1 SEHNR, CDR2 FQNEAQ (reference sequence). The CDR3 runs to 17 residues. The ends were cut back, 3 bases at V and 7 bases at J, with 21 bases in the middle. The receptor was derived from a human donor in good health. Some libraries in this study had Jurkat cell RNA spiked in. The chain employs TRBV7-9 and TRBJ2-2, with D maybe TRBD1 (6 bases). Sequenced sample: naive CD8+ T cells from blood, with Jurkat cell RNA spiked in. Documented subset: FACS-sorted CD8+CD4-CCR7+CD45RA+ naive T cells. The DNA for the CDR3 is TGTGCCAGCAGCTTCACCGTGCCGCCCAGGGGATACGGGGAGCTGTTTTTT. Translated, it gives CASSFTVPPRGYGELFF.